The next 4 T cell receptor beta chains were all read from a single sample in a study of cytomegalovirus exposure and HLA in healthy donors. The PCR ran on 60 Vbeta and 13 Jbeta primers. TCRdb keeps only in-frame clones here, not all; method: immunoSEQ multiplex PCR. The sample contains about 140,000 clones, about 80% of which appear only once. Sequencing used PBMCs. All receptors come from a man aged 40-49 years in good health and CMV-seronegative.

In the case of this clone: An end of the junction does not agree with germline; a read error may underlie this. V and J are TRBV7-2 and TRBJ2-1; 14 positions agree with TRBD2. CDR3 length: 18 residues. The germline CDR1 and CDR2 sequences are SGHTA and FQGNSA. The CDR3 DNA reads TGTGCCAGCAGCCTAGCCGGGACTAGCGGGGGACTCTACAATGAGCAGTTCTTC. Encoded protein: CASSLAGTSGGLYNEQFF.

V usage is TRBV6-6 and J usage is TRBJ1-5; D is possibly TRBD1 (5 bases). Germline values: CDR1 MNHNY, CDR2 SVGAGI (reference sequence). V was pared by 0 bases and J by 0 bases, with 9 bases between. The CDR3 is 16 amino acids. The CDR3 region is CASSYSGGDSNQPQHF. The CDR3 DNA reads TGTGCCAGCAGTTACTCGGGGGGGGATAGCAATCAGCCCCAGCATTTT.

V and J are TRBV7-8 and TRBJ2-7, with TRBD1 matching over 7 bases. Germline assignment: CDR1 SGHVS and CDR2 FQNEAQ. This CDR3 is built from 14 residues. V was clipped by 1 base and J by 12 bases; unmatched bases: 12. The CDR3 region has the DNA TGTGCCAGCAGCTTAGGTCAGGGGGTGTGGGTGTCGTACTTC. Translated, it gives CASSLGQGVWVSYF.

The J gene is TRBJ2-1, the V gene TRBV5-1; 7 bases map to TRBD2. This CDR3 has 15 amino acids. The germline V gene encodes CDR1 SGHRS and CDR2 YFSETQ. V shed 2 bases, J shed 8 bases, and the junction held 10 bases outside the gene matches. CDR3 DNA: TGCGCCAGCAGCTTAAGGACTAGTCAGAAAGATGAGCAGTTCTTC. It encodes CASSLRTSQKDEQFF.